The TCR beta chain described here comes from a study of blood T cell repertoires in COVID-19. About the research overall: Italy, Spain and the United States were the sources of the convalescent and acute COVID-19 samples. T cells, B-cell-depleted T cells, or PBMCs provided the cDNA or gDNA that served as material.

Authors' processing steps: Amplification of reference gene primers provided the estimated nucleated cell counts. Clones were sequenced by immunoSEQ multiplex PCR, and TCRdb holds only the in-frame ones, with some missing. The V and J calls and clone size are taken from that table; D and trimming were inferred from the DNA. This sample has a few hundred thousand clones, with more than 75% found just once. In its sample, this clone was seen a few times. V gave up 8 bases and J gave up 5 bases, with 13 bases separating them. Germline CDR1 MNHEY, CDR2 SMNVEV (reference sequence). The CDR3 totals 13 residues.

The sample was peripheral blood. This receptor was identified in a human donor in a cohort sampled during active COVID-19. The genes are TRBV27 and TRBJ2-1; D uncertain. The CDR3 reads CASRLTVNNEQFF. The CDR3 DNA reads TGTGCCAGCCGACTGACGGTCAACAATGAGCAGTTCTTC.